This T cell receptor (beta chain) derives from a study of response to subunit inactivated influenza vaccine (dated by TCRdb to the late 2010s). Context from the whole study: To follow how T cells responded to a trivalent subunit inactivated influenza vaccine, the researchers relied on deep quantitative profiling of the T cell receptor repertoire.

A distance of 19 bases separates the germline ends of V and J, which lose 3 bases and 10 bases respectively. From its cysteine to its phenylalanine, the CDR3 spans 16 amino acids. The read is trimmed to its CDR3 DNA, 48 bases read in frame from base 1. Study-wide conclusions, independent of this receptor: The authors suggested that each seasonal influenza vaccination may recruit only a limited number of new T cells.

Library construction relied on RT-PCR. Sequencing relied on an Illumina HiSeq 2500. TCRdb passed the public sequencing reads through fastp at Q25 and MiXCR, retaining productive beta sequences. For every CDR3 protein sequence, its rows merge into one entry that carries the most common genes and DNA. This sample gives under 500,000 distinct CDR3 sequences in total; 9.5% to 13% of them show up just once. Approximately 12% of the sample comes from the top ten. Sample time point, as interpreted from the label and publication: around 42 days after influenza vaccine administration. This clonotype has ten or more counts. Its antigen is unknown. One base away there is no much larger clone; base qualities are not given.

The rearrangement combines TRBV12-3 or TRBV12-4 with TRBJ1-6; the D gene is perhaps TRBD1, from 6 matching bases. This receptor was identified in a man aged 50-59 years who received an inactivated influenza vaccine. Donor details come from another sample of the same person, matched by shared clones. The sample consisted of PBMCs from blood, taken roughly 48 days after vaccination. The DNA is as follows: TGTGCCAGCAGTTTGAGGATGGGACACTCCTGGTCACCCCTCCACTTT. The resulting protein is CASSLRMGHSWSPLHF.